This passage covers 2 T cell receptor beta chains from one sample sequenced in a study of CD8 T cells in Susac syndrome. Reverse transcription of about 0.45 to 1 ug RNA used random hexamers. One entry per CDR3 protein results from TCRdb running MiXCR on the immunoSEQ multiplex PCR reads. The repertoire consists of around 160,000 distinct CDR3 sequences, with roughly 93% occurring once and the leading ten covering around 0.13%. Material: CD4+ T cells from PBMCs. The receptors shown here come from a human donor in good health.

This clonotype was counted between two and nine times. The chain carries TRBV6-1 and TRBJ2-4; D uncertain. Per germline, CDR1 MNHNS and CDR2 SASEGT. The CDR3 has 14 amino acids. V lost 0 bases and J lost 6, with 9 bases in between. CDR3 nucleotides: TGTGCCAGCAGTGAAGCGCAAGCTACAAACATTCAGTACTTC. Translation gives CASSEAQATNIQYF.

The V gene is TRBV2, the J gene TRBJ2-4, with D hard to call. The V gene lost 0 bases and the J gene lost 6 bases, with 12 bases spanning the gap. The CDR3 spans 15 residues. Germline assignment: CDR1 SNHLY and CDR2 FYNNEI. CDR3 in amino acids: CASSEAANERNIQYF. CDR3 DNA: TGTGCCAGCAGTGAAGCAGCTAATGAAAGAAACATTCAGTACTTC. The full variable domain, completed using reference TRBV2 and TRBJ2-4, is EPEVTQTPSHQVTQMGQEVILRCVPISNHLYFYWYRQILGQKVEFLVSFYNNEISEKSEIFDDQFSVERPDGSNFTLKIRSTKLEDSAMYFCASSEAANERNIQYFGAGTRLSVL.